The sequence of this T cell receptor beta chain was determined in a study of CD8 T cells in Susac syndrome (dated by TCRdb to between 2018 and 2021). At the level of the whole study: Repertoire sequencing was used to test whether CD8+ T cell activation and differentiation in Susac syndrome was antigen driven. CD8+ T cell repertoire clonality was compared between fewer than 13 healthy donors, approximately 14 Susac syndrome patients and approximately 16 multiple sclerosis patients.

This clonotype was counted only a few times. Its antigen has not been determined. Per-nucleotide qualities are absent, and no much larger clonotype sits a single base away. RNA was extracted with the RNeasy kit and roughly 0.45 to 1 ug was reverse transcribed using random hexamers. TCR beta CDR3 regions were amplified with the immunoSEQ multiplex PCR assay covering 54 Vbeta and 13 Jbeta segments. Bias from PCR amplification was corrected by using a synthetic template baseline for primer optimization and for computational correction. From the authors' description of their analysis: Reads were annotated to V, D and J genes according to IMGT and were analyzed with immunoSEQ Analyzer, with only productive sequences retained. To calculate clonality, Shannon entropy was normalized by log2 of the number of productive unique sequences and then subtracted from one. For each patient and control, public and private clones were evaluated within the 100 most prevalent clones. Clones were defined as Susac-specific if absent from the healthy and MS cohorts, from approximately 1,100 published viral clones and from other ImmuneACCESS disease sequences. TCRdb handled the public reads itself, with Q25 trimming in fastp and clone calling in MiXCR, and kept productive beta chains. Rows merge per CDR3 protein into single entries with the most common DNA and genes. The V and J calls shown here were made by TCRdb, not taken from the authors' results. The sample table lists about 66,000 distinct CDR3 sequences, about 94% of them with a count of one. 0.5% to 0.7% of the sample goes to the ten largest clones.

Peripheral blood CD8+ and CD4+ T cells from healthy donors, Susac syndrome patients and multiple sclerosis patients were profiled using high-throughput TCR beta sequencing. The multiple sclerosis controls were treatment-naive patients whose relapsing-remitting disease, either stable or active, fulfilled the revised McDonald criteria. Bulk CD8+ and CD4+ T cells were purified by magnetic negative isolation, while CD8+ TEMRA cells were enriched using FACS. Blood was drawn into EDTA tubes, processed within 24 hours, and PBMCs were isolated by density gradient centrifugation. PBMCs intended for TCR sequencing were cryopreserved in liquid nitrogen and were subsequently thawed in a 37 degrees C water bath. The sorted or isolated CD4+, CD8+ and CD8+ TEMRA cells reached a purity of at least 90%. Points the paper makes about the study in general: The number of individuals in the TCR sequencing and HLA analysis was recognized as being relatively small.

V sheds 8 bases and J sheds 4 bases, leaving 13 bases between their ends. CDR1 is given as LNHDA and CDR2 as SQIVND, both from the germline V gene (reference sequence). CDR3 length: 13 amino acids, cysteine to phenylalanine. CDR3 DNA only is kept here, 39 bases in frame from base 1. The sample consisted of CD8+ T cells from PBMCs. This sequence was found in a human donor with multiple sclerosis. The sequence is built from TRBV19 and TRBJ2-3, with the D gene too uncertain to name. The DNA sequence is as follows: TGTGCCAGTGCTTGGGCAGGTTCAGATACGCAGTATTTT. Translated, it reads CASAWAGSDTQYF.